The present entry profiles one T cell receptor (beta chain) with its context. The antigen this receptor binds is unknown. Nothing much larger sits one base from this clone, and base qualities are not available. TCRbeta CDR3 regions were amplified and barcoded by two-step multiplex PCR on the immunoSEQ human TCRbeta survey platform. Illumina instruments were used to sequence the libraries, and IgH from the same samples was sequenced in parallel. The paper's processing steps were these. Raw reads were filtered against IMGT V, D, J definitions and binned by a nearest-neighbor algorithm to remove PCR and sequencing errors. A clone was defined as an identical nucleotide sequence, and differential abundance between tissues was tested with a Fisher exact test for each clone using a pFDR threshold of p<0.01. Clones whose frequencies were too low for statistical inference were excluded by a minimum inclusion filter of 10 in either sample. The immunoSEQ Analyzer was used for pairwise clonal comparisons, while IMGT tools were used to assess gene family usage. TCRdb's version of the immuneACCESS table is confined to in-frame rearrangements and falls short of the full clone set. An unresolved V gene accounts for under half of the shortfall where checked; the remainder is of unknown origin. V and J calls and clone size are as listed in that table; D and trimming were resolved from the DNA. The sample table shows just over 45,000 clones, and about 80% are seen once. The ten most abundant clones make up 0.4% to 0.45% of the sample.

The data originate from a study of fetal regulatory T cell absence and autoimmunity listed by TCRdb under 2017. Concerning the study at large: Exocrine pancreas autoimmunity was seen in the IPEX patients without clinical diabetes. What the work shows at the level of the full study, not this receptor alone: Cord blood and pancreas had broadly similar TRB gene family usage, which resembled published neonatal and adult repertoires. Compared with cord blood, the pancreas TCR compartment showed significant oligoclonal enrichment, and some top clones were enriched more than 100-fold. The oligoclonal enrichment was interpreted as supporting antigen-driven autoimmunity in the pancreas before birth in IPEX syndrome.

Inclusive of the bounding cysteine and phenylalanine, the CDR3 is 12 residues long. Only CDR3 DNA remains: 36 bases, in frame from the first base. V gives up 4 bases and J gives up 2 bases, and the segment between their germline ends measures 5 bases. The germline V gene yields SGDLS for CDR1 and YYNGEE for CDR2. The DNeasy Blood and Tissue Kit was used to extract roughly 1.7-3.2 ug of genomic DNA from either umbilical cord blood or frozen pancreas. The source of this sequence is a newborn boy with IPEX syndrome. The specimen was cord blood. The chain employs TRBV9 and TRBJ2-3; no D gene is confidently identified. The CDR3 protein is CASSPTTDTQYF. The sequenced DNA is TGTGCCAGCAGCCCGACCACAGATACGCAGTATTTT.